Following are 29 T cell receptor beta chains from one sample sequenced in a study of post-analysis software for immune sequencing data. Study-level findings and limits: Four to six TRBV segments were more frequent in patients than controls; TRBV5-6, TRBV5-1 and TRBV20-1 belonged to this group.

Presence of unique molecular identifiers characterized the TCR beta cDNA libraries. MiXCR, run by TCRdb on the PCR reads, gives a single entry per CDR3 protein. The sample shows 740,000 or so distinct CDR3 sequences, around 53% of them seen only once. These receptors' antigens are unknown. Sequencing used blood. The receptor set was obtained from a girl aged 10 to 17 with multiple sclerosis.

The genes are TRBV7-9 and TRBJ2-4; D is perhaps TRBD2 (7 bases). The germline CDR1 and CDR2 sequences are SEHNR and FQNEAQ (reference sequence). Trimming stripped 8 bases from V and 6 bases from J, with 11 bases between. The CDR3 extends over 12 amino acids. The CDR3 DNA follows: TGTGCCAGCGGGGGGGCCGGAAACATTCAGTACTTC. This sequence encodes CASGGAGNIQYF.

Regarding this clonotype: One junction end disagrees with the germline gene, perhaps due to a read error. CDR3 protein: CGAAAEVQETQYF. CDR3 bases: TGCGGTGCCGCGGCGGAGGTTCAAGAGACCCAGTACTTC. The chain joins TRBV20-1 to TRBJ2-5; a possible D gene is TRBD2 (5 bases). Germline V lookup: CDR1 DFQATT, CDR2 SNEGSKA (reference sequence). This CDR3 is 13 amino acids long.

The V call is TRBV7-3, the J call TRBJ2-3; the D call may be TRBD1 or TRBD2 (5 bases each). The CDR3 contains 15 residues. V was trimmed by 5 bases and J by 2 bases, leaving 14 bases between them. Germline V gene lookup returns CDR1 SGHTA and CDR2 FQGTGA. The CDR3 loop is CASSARGTSTDTQYF. The CDR3 bases are TGTGCCAGCAGCGCACGGGGCACCTCCACAGATACGCAGTATTTT.

The V and J genes are TRBV10-3 and TRBJ2-1, with 14 bases fitting TRBD2. The CDR3 covers 19 residues. Trimming cost V 6 bases and J 4 bases; bases outside gene matches: 14. The germline CDR1 and CDR2 sequences are ENHRY and SYGVKD. This CDR3 reads CAISAGTSGGPDTYNEQFF. CDR3 nucleotides: TGTGCCATCAGCGCCGGGACTAGCGGGGGTCCCGACACTTACAATGAGCAGTTCTTC.

The rearrangement uses TRBV21-1 and TRBJ2-5; the table's D call, TRBD1, was not checked against the DNA. The better agreement between TRBJ2-7 and the DNA end casts doubt on the J call. TRBV21-1 is a pseudogene. CDR3 length: 14 residues. The CDR3 spells CASSTYRDNDEQYF. CDR3 bases: TGTGCCAGCAGCACCTACCGGGACAATGACGAGCAGTACTTC.

The chain combines TRBV7-8 with TRBJ2-2; D is undetermined. Germline-derived CDR1 and CDR2 are SGHVS and FQNEAQ. This CDR3 is 15 amino acids long. As DNA, the CDR3 is TGTGCTTCAAAACCGGGTGACGTTCACGTCGGGGAGCTGTTTTTT. This gives the protein CASKPGDVHVGELFF. The full variable domain, rest sourced from reference TRBV7-8 and TRBJ2-2, is GAGVSQSPRYKVAKRGQDVALRCDPISGHVSLFWYQQALGQGPEFLTYFQNEAQLDKSGLPSDRFFAERPEGSVSTLKIQRTQQEDSAVYLCASKPGDVHVGELFFGEGSRLTVL.

The chain uses TRBV5-1 and TRBJ2-1; D is possibly TRBD2 (6 bases). Per germline, CDR1 SGHRS and CDR2 YFSETQ. The V end was cut by 5 bases, the J end by 3 bases, with 12 bases between. The CDR3 consists of 14 residues. This CDR3 reads CASSEEGFYNEQFF. The CDR3 region has the DNA TGCGCCAGCAGTGAGGAGGGGTTCTACAATGAGCAGTTCTTC.

The V gene is TRBV14, the J gene TRBJ1-2; 7 bases map to TRBD1. CDR1 is SGHDN and CDR2 is FVKESK in the germline V gene. The CDR3 totals 17 residues. V lost 1 base, J lost 4 bases, and 12 bases stayed unmatched. The CDR3 nucleotides read TGTGCCAGCAGCCAAGGATCCCGGGACAGTGGGATCTATGGCTACACCTTC. Translated: CASSQGSRDSGIYGYTF.

The gene calls are TRBV20-1 and TRBJ2-7; D perhaps matches TRBD1 (6 bases). The CDR3 is 14 residues long. Trimming cost V 4 bases and J 6 bases, with 19 bases left between them. Germline V gene lookup returns CDR1 DFQATT and CDR2 SNEGSKA (reference sequence). CDR3 protein: CSATPRTRGFEQYF. In DNA, the CDR3 is TGCAGTGCTACGCCCCGGACCAGGGGTTTCGAGCAGTACTTC.

This clonotype was seen a handful of times. The chain carries TRBV5-5 and TRBJ1-2, with 7 bases matching TRBD1. V was clipped by 6 bases and J by 4 bases; unmatched bases: 12. The germline V gene has CDR1 SGHKS and CDR2 YYEKEE (reference sequence). The CDR3 extends over 15 amino acids. The CDR3 DNA reads as TGTGCCAGCACGCTGTGGGACAGTAAAACCTATGGCTACACCTTC. Its translation is CASTLWDSKTYGYTF.

Only one count was recorded for this clonotype. V is TRBV5-1 and J is TRBJ2-1, with a possible D match to TRBD2 (5 bases). With 7 bases removed from V and 1 base from J, the gap between germline ends came to 15 bases. Germline V gives CDR1 SGHRS, CDR2 YFSETQ. This CDR3 comprises 15 residues. CDR3 sequence: CASHRGGQSYNEQFF. In nucleotides, the CDR3 is TGCGCCAGCCATCGCGGCGGGCAGTCCTACAATGAGCAGTTCTTC.

The chain is built from TRBV9 and TRBJ2-3; 11 nucleotides agree with TRBD2. The CDR3 is made up of 17 amino acids. V dropped 0 bases and J dropped 2; count of bases not matched to a gene: 5. CDR1 is SGDLS, CDR2 YYNGEE, per germline. The CDR3 DNA is TGTGCCAGCAGCGTAGAAACTAGCGGGGGATACACAGATACGCAGTATTTT. This translates into CASSVETSGGYTDTQYF. The whole variable domain, filled in from reference TRBV9 and TRBJ2-3, reads DSGVTQTPKHLITATGQRVTLRCSPRSGDLSVYWYQQSLDQGLQFLIQYYNGEERAKGNILERFSAQQFPDLHSELNLSSLELGDSALYFCASSVETSGGYTDTQYFGPGTRLTVL.

V and J are TRBV6-1 and TRBJ2-3; 9 bases match TRBD1. Germline loops: CDR1 MNHNS, CDR2 SASEGT. The junction had 9 bases not matched to a gene; V was cut back by 6 bases and J by 2 bases. CDR3 size: 16 residues. The CDR3 nucleotides are TGTGCCAGCAGACTCGGACAGGGGCCCTTCACAGATACGCAGTATTTT. Translation: CASRLGQGPFTDTQYF.

This chain links TRBV20-1 with TRBJ2-1; 13 bases agree with TRBD2. The germline V gene encodes CDR1 DFQATT and CDR2 SNEGSKA (reference sequence). V dropped 4 bases and J dropped 7; count of bases not matched to a gene: 4. The CDR3 is 14 amino acids. The CDR3: CSATLAGGRNEQFF. The CDR3 bases are TGCAGTGCTACACTAGCGGGGGGGCGTAATGAGCAGTTCTTC.

This sequence joins TRBV5-1 and TRBJ2-7; 11 bases are shared with TRBD2. The trim removed 4 bases at V and 3 bases at J, leaving 12 bases unmatched. The germline V gene has CDR1 SGHRS and CDR2 YFSETQ. The length of the CDR3 is 17 residues. The CDR3 DNA is TGCGCCAGCAGCCCCCAGGGCCGCGGACTAGCGGGCTACGAGCAGTACTTC. This sequence encodes CASSPQGRGLAGYEQYF. The full variable domain, with the rest looked up from reference TRBV5-1 and TRBJ2-7, is KAGVTQTPRYLIKTRGQQVTLSCSPISGHRSVSWYQQTPGQGLQFLFEYFSETQRNKGNFPGRFSGRQFSNSRSEMNVSTLELGDSALYLCASSPQGRGLAGYEQYFGPGTRLTVT.

The V call is TRBV15, the J call TRBJ1-2; 8 nucleotides agree with TRBD1. Germline V gives CDR1 LNHNV, CDR2 YYDKDF (reference sequence). The CDR3 is 15 residues long. J was trimmed by 8 bases and V by 5 bases; bases with no gene match: 13. In DNA, the CDR3 is TGTGCCACCAGCCCTCCTCTCAGGGGGCTATGGGGCTACACCTTC. The encoded protein is CATSPPLRGLWGYTF.

This clonotype was observed a handful of times. The chain recombines TRBV5-1 with TRBJ2-6; no definite D call. V was pared by 2 bases and J by 0 bases, with 6 bases between. CDR3 length: 15 residues. Germline loops: CDR1 SGHRS, CDR2 YFSETQ. The CDR3 DNA reads TGCGCCAGCAGCTTCGATCTCTCTGGGGCCAACGTCCTGACTTTC. Its protein is CASSFDLSGANVLTF.

The genes are TRBV5-5 and TRBJ2-5; D gene unclear. CDR3 size: 16 residues. Trimming pared 0 bases from V and 0 bases from J, leaving 12 bases between. Germline V CDR1 and CDR2: SGHKS, YYEKEE (reference sequence). The CDR3 bases are TGTGCCAGCAGCTTGGCCGGCATGTCGGACCAAGAGACCCAGTACTTC. Translating it yields CASSLAGMSDQETQYF.

This clonotype has only one observation. This sequence joins TRBV7-2 and TRBJ2-5, with 8 nucleotides matching TRBD2. Per germline, CDR1 SGHTA and CDR2 FQGNSA. V gave up 0 bases and J gave up 5 bases; unmatched junction bases: 8. The CDR3 sequence is 16 residues long. This chain's CDR3 is CASSLAGAGGRETQYF. CDR3 nucleotide sequence: TGTGCCAGCAGCTTAGCCGGGGCGGGGGGTCGTGAGACCCAGTACTTC.

V gene TRBV5-1 combines with J gene TRBJ2-3; 10 bases map to TRBD1. The CDR3 runs to 17 residues. V was clipped by 0 bases and J by 2 bases; unmatched bases: 6. CDR1 and CDR2 (germline): SGHRS, YFSETQ. In DNA, the CDR3 is TGCGCCAGCAGCTTGGATGGACAGGGGGTTCCCACAGATACGCAGTATTTT. It yields the protein CASSLDGQGVPTDTQYF.

The chain combines TRBV20-1 with TRBJ1-2; D perhaps matches TRBD1 (5 bases). This CDR3 contains 17 residues. V lost 1 base to trimming and J lost 3 bases, with 21 bases between them. Germline lookup yields CDR1 DFQATT and CDR2 SNEGSKA (reference sequence). The chain's CDR3 is CSARVWAGLVGDYGYTF. The CDR3 DNA sequence: TGCAGTGCTAGAGTTTGGGCAGGGTTGGTCGGAGACTATGGCTACACCTTC.

This clonotype was seen ten or more times. The J gene is TRBJ2-1, the V gene TRBV6-4, with TRBD2 matching over 16 bases. The ends lost 3 bases at V and 6 bases at J; junction bases unmatched: 2. The CDR3 has 16 residues. Looked up from germline, CDR1 is MRHNA and CDR2 is SNTAGT. CDR3 sequence (DNA): TGTGCCAGCAGTGAGGGGACTAGCGGGGGGGCCAATGAGCAGTTCTTC. This encodes CASSEGTSGGANEQFF.

This chain connects TRBV29-1 to TRBJ2-5; 8 bases align to TRBD2. Germline V lookup: CDR1 SQVTM, CDR2 ANQGSEA. The CDR3 has 15 amino acids. V dropped 7 bases and J dropped 1; count of bases not matched to a gene: 11. The CDR3 loop reads CSAERLAGPQETQYF. Here the CDR3 DNA reads TGCAGCGCCGAACGGCTAGCGGGCCCCCAAGAGACCCAGTACTTC.

CDR3 amino acids: CASSLVPGGIDTEAFF. The CDR3 DNA reads as TGCGCCAGCAGCTTGGTTCCCGGGGGGATCGACACTGAAGCTTTCTTT. The chain couples TRBV5-1 to TRBJ1-1; possibly TRBD1 for D (5 bases). Deletions cut 0 bases from V and 3 bases from J, with 15 bases between. Germline lookup yields CDR1 SGHRS and CDR2 YFSETQ. This CDR3 region has 16 residues.

The chain recombines TRBV9 with TRBJ1-2, with D possibly matching TRBD1 (5 bases). The V and J ends lost 0 bases and 8 bases respectively, with 17 bases between them. The V gene's germline CDR1 is SGDLS and CDR2 YYNGEE. This CDR3 is 15 amino acids long. The CDR3 DNA follows: TGTGCCAGCAGCGTAGATGGGACCAATCCGGGGGGCTACACCTTC. Translation: CASSVDGTNPGGYTF. Full variable domain (missing parts from reference TRBV9 and TRBJ1-2): DSGVTQTPKHLITATGQRVTLRCSPRSGDLSVYWYQQSLDQGLQFLIQYYNGEERAKGNILERFSAQQFPDLHSELNLSSLELGDSALYFCASSVDGTNPGGYTFGSGTRLTVV.

The chain employs TRBV10-3 and TRBJ2-5; D not certain. The germline V and J ends were trimmed by 3 bases and 8 bases, with 10 bases remaining between them. The CDR3 is made up of 12 amino acids. CDR1 ENHRY and CDR2 SYGVKD come from the germline V gene. Written as DNA, the CDR3 is TGTGCCATCAGTGAAGCCGTTGACACCCAGTACTTC. It yields the protein CAISEAVDTQYF.

This clonotype was detected a few times. Being one base from a much bigger clone, this may be a read error. The CDR3 bases are TGTGCCAGCAGCCCGCCGCCCTACAATGAGCAGTACTTC. Translated: CASSPPPYNEQYF. The chain joins TRBV11-2 to TRBJ2-4; D not certain. This CDR3 spans 13 amino acids. V shed 5 bases and J shed 13 bases, with 18 bases lying between them. Germline V gives CDR1 SGHAT, CDR2 FQNNGV.

This clonotype was detected a few times. The chain combines TRBV10-3 with TRBJ1-2; the match to TRBD1 covers 7 bases. CDR3 size: 13 residues. V lost 2 bases, J lost 3 bases, and 0 bases stayed unmatched. The V gene's germline CDR1 is ENHRY and CDR2 SYGVKD. The CDR3 reads CAISEDRDYGYTF. CDR3 nucleotide sequence: TGTGCCATCAGTGAGGACAGGGACTATGGCTACACCTTC.

This clonotype was picked up a small number of times. This chain links TRBV5-1 with TRBJ2-5; D perhaps matches TRBD1 (6 bases). The DNA end is a closer match to TRBJ2-7, so the J assignment may be wrong. This CDR3 has 14 amino acids. The germline V gene has CDR1 SGHRS and CDR2 YFSETQ. The CDR3 DNA follows: TGCGCCAGCAGGCCGACAGGAACGATCTACGAGCAGTACTTC. Translating gives CASRPTGTIYEQYF.